This TCR beta chain stems from a study of blood T cell repertoires in COVID-19. With 1 base removed from V and 2 bases from J, the gap between germline ends came to 8 bases. Germline V gene sequence: CDR1 SGHAT, CDR2 FQNNGV. CDR3 length: 14 amino acids. How the authors handled the data: The authors estimated nucleated cell counts from reference gene primer amplification. Profiling relied on immunoSEQ multiplex PCR, and the TCRdb table lists in-frame clones only, not all of them. Clone size and V and J calls were adopted from that table, with D and trimming inferred from the DNA. Of some 270,000 clones listed, roughly 82% are singletons.

This chain connects TRBV11-2 to TRBJ1-1; D ambiguous. The specimen sequenced was peripheral blood. The sequence was obtained from a woman of 80 years or more with COVID-19, enrolled during active disease. In nucleotides, the CDR3 is TGTGCCAGCAGCTTAGGGACTTTTAACACTGAAGCTTTCTTT. Translated, it gives CASSLGTFNTEAFF. The full variable domain, rest sourced from reference TRBV11-2 and TRBJ1-1, is EAGVAQSPRYKIIEKRQSVAFWCNPISGHATLYWYQQILGQGPKLLIQFQNNGVVDDSQLPKDRFSAERLKGVDSTLKIQPAKLEDSAVYLCASSLGTFNTEAFFGQGTRLTVV.